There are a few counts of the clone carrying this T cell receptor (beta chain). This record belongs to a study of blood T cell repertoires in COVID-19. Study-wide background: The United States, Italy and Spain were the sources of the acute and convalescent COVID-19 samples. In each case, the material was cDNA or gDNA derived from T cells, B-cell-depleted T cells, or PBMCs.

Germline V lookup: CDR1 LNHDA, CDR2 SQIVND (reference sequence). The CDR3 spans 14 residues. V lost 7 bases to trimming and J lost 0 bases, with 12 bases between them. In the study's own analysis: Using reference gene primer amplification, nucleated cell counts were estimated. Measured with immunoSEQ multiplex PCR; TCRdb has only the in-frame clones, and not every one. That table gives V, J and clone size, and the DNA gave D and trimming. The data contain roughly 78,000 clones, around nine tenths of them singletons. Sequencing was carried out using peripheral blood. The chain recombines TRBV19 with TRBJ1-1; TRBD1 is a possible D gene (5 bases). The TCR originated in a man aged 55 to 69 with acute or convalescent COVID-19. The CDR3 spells CASIRGSMNTEAFF. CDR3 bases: TGTGCCAGTATTAGGGGAAGCATGAACACTGAAGCTTTCTTT.